These T cell receptor beta chains were read from a single sample in a study of response to subunit inactivated influenza vaccine. TCRdb used MiXCR to reprocess the RT-PCR reads, holding one entry per CDR3 protein. The data show 450,000 to 700,000 distinct CDR3 sequences, approximately 15% seen once. This specimen was PBMCs from blood, taken roughly 13 days after vaccination. Source of these receptors: a man between 45 and 60 years old who received an inactivated influenza vaccine. CDR3s include the opening cysteine and the closing phenylalanine or tryptophan. Each record gives: J gene, clone size, CDR3 length, D gene, V gene, CDR3 protein, CDR3 DNA. A D gene is named only where the DNA matches it firmly. Some rows mark clone size as missing; the rest say once, few, many or name a class of expanded clone.

>TRBJ2-2|few|13|TRBD2|TRBV20-1
CSARDYLTGELFF
TGCAGTGCCAGGGACTACCTTACCGGGGAGCTGTTTTTT
>TRBJ2-5|NA|13|TRBD2|TRBV9
CASSPGLAERQYF
TGTGCCAGCAGCCCCGGACTAGCGGAGCGGCAGTACTTC
>TRBJ2-3|few|15|NA|TRBV12-3/TRBV12-4
CASSSQMGGIDTQYF
TGTGCCAGCAGTTCACAGATGGGGGGTATAGATACGCAGTATTTT
>TRBJ2-1|few|16|TRBD1|TRBV5-1
CASSFRQGEIYNEQFF
TGCGCCAGCAGCTTCCGACAGGGGGAAATCTACAATGAGCAGTTCTTC
>TRBJ2-5|NA|16|TRBD1|TRBV5-1
CASSQRDRNIQETQYF
TGCGCCAGCAGCCAACGGGACAGGAACATCCAAGAGACCCAGTACTTC
>TRBJ2-1|NA|15|TRBD2|TRBV7-9
CASSPGTSGVNEQFF
TGTGCCAGCAGCCCCGGGACTAGCGGAGTTAATGAGCAGTTCTTC
>TRBJ2-4|NA|18|NA|TRBV4-3
CASSQDDLGYGTKNIQYF
TGCGCCAGCAGCCAAGATGATCTCGGGTATGGGACCAAAAACATTCAGTACTTC
>TRBJ2-1|few|18|TRBD2|TRBV7-8
CASSLVHIVSGRNNEQFF
TGTGCCAGCAGCTTAGTCCACATCGTTAGCGGGAGGAACAATGAGCAGTTCTTC
>TRBJ2-1|few|16|NA|TRBV4-2
CASSQEGAGVGREQFF
TGTGCCAGCAGCCAAGAAGGGGCAGGGGTCGGACGGGAGCAGTTCTTC
>TRBJ2-7|few|13|NA|TRBV9
CASSVEGFNEQYF
TGTGCCAGCAGCGTAGAAGGGTTCAACGAGCAGTACTTC
>TRBJ2-3|NA|19|TRBD2|TRBV6-1
CASSPTPSLLADEVDTQYF
TGTGCCAGCAGCCCAACTCCCAGCCTACTAGCGGATGAGGTTGATACGCAGTATTTT
>TRBJ1-6|few|15|NA|TRBV10-3
CAISESSQAGTPLHF
TGTGCCATCAGTGAGTCTTCCCAGGCTGGCACACCCCTCCACTTT
>TRBJ1-1|few|14|NA|TRBV6-5
CASSYSTVYTEAFF
TGTGCCAGCAGTTACTCGACCGTTTACACTGAAGCTTTCTTT
>TRBJ2-3|NA|16|NA|TRBV6-5
CASSYGPTLKGGTQYF
TGTGCCAGCAGTTACGGACCCACCCTAAAGGGGGGTACGCAGTATTTT
>TRBJ2-6|NA|15|NA|TRBV29-1
CSVEPQDSGANVLTF
TGCAGCGTTGAGCCCCAGGACTCTGGGGCCAACGTCCTGACTTTC
>TRBJ1-6|NA|14|NA|TRBV20-1
CSARARGLGSPLHF
TGCAGTGCTAGAGCTCGAGGGCTGGGTTCACCCCTCCACTTT
>TRBJ1-2|NA|14|NA|TRBV7-2
CASTVRYPDYGYTF
TGTGCCAGCACCGTAAGGTACCCAGACTATGGCTACACCTTC
>TRBJ2-7|few|13|NA|TRBV28
CASSSPDRFEQYF
TGTGCCAGCAGTTCACCGGACAGATTCGAGCAGTACTTC
>TRBJ1-6|NA|10|NA|TRBV2
CASSDTALHF
TGTGCCAGCAGCGACACGGCCCTCCACTTT
>TRBJ2-5|NA|14|TRBD2|TRBV20-1
CSARDSGGGETQYF
TGCAGTGCTAGAGATTCGGGAGGAGGAGAGACCCAGTACTTC
>TRBJ1-2|NA|14|NA|TRBV3-1
CASSQDPGAYGYTF
TGTGCCAGCAGCCAAGACCCAGGGGCCTATGGCTACACCTTC
>TRBJ2-2|few|16|TRBD2|TRBV5-1
CASSSAGEANTGELFF
TGCGCCAGCAGCTCAGCGGGAGAGGCGAACACCGGGGAGCTGTTTTTT
>TRBJ2-7|NA|13|NA|TRBV7-7
CASSLEVDYEQYF
TGTGCCAGCAGCTTAGAAGTAGACTACGAGCAGTACTTC
>TRBJ2-2|NA|16|NA|TRBV15
CATSRDRSRNTGELFF
TGTGCCACCAGCAGAGATCGCTCCCGGAACACCGGGGAGCTGTTTTTT
>TRBJ1-5|few|16|TRBD1|TRBV6-2/TRBV6-3
CASSHGTGAYNQPQHF
TGTGCCAGCAGTCACGGGACAGGGGCCTATAATCAGCCCCAGCATTTT
>TRBJ2-1|few|16|TRBD1|TRBV10-3
CAITDFTGGTYNEQFF
TGTGCCATCACCGACTTTACAGGGGGTACCTACAATGAGCAGTTCTTC
>TRBJ2-1|few|15|TRBD2|TRBV19
CASSKRGGEGLPQFF
TGTGCCAGTAGTAAGCGGGGTGGGGAGGGCCTTCCCCAGTTCTTC
>TRBJ2-7|few|14|NA|TRBV18
CASSPTGQTLEQYF
TGTGCCAGCTCACCCACCGGACAGACTCTCGAGCAGTACTTC
>TRBJ2-7|NA|15|NA|TRBV12-3/TRBV12-4
CASSSYTRKTYEQYF
TGTGCCAGCAGTTCCTACACCAGGAAGACCTACGAGCAGTACTTC
>TRBJ2-2|NA|16|TRBD1|TRBV19
CASSSRTGLGTGELFF
TGTGCCAGTAGTTCCCGGACAGGGCTGGGCACCGGGGAGCTGTTTTTT
>TRBJ2-1|NA|15|TRBD2|TRBV20-1
CSAKNSGSFPYEQFF
TGCAGTGCAAAGAATAGCGGGAGTTTCCCCTATGAGCAGTTCTTC
>TRBJ2-5|few|15|NA|TRBV3-1
CASSRDLATLGTQYF
TGTGCCAGCAGCCGGGACTTAGCAACGTTAGGGACCCAGTACTTC
>TRBJ2-6|few|16|NA|TRBV5-6
CASSSKGISGANVLTF
TGTGCCAGCAGCTCGAAAGGAATCTCTGGGGCCAACGTCCTGACTTTC
>TRBJ1-6|NA|16|NA|TRBV20-1
CSARVEGFSPRSPLHF
TGCAGTGCTAGAGTGGAGGGCTTCTCTCCCCGTTCACCCCTCCACTTT
>TRBJ2-7|few|14|TRBD2|TRBV6-2/TRBV6-3
CASTSSGGPNVQYF
TGTGCCAGCACTTCTAGCGGGGGGCCTAATGTGCAGTACTTC
>TRBJ2-2|many|14|NA|TRBV28
CASSLMLSTGELFF
TGTGCCAGCAGTTTAATGCTCTCCACCGGGGAGCTGTTTTTT
>TRBJ2-2|few|15|NA|TRBV6-5
CASSYGEPNTGELFF
TGTGCCAGCAGTTACGGGGAACCTAACACCGGGGAGCTGTTTTTT
>TRBJ1-1|few|12|NA|TRBV30
CAERVANTEAFF
TGTGCCGAGAGGGTTGCGAACACTGAAGCTTTCTTT
>TRBJ1-2|NA|16|TRBD1|TRBV20-1
CSARGTTGTGNYGYTF
TGCAGTGCTAGAGGTACTACCGGGACAGGCAACTATGGCTACACCTTC
>TRBJ1-6|NA|18|NA|TRBV28
CATGRARGLLIGGSPLHF
TGTGCCACCGGTCGCGCGCGGGGTTTGTTAATTGGAGGTTCACCCCTCCACTTT
>TRBJ1-2|NA|13|NA|TRBV3-1
CASARGGIDGYTF
TGTGCCAGCGCTAGGGGAGGGATTGATGGCTACACCTTC
>TRBJ2-1|many|11|NA|TRBV13
CASSLGPEQFF
TGTGCCAGCAGCTTGGGACCGGAGCAGTTCTTC
>TRBJ2-7|NA|13|NA|TRBV30
CAWSRGLSYEQYF
TGTGCCTGGAGTAGAGGCCTCTCCTACGAGCAGTACTTC
>TRBJ1-1|many|12|NA|TRBV3-1
CASSQARAEAFF
TGTGCCAGCAGCCAAGCGAGGGCCGAAGCTTTCTTT
>TRBJ2-3|NA|15|NA|TRBV5-5
CASSLEGPSTDTQYF
TGTGCCAGCAGCTTGGAGGGTCCTAGCACAGATACGCAGTATTTT
>TRBJ1-1|NA|15|TRBD1|TRBV28
CASREGGQGGAEAFF
TGTGCCAGCAGGGAGGGGGGACAGGGAGGCGCTGAAGCTTTCTTT
>TRBJ2-1|few|15|TRBD2|TRBV28
CASSLLAGNDNEQFF
TGTGCCAGCAGTTTACTAGCGGGCAATGACAATGAGCAGTTCTTC
>TRBJ1-2|NA|12|TRBD1|TRBV20-1
CSAVQPGGGYTF
TGCAGTGCCGTACAACCAGGGGGTGGCTACACCTTC
>TRBJ2-5|few|16|NA|TRBV20-1
CSASRGRGAIQETQYF
TGCAGTGCTAGTAGGGGCAGGGGGGCAATTCAAGAGACCCAGTACTTC
>TRBJ2-2|few|15|NA|TRBV12-3/TRBV12-4
CASRRGPGGTGELFF
TGTGCCAGCAGGCGGGGGCCAGGCGGGACCGGGGAGCTGTTTTTT
>TRBJ2-1|NA|15|NA|TRBV20-1
CSARDLASVDNEQFF
TGCAGTGCCAGAGATCTTGCTAGTGTGGACAATGAGCAGTTCTTC
>TRBJ2-1|NA|15|NA|TRBV4-3
CASSHAGISYNEQFF
TGCGCCAGCAGCCACGCGGGAATTTCCTACAATGAGCAGTTCTTC